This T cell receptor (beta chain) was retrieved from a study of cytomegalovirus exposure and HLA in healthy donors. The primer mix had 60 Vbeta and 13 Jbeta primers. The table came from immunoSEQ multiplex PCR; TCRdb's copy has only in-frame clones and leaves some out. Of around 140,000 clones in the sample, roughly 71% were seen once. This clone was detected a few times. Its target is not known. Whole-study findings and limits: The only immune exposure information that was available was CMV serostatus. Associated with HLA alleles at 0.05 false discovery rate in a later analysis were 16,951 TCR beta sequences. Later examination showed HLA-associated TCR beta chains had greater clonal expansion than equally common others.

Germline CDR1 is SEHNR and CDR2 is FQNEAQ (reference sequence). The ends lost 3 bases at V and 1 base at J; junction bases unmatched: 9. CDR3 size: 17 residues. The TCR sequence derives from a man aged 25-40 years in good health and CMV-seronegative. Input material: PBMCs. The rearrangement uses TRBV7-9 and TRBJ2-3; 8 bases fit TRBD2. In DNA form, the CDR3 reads TGTGCCAGCAGCTTTAGTCCCCAAGCGGGAGGCACAGATACGCAGTATTTT. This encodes CASSFSPQAGGTDTQYF.